This T cell receptor (beta chain) is from a study of shared T cell receptors in the human thymus. Clones were sequenced by immunoSEQ multiplex PCR, and TCRdb holds only the in-frame ones, with some missing. Of hundreds of thousands of clones listed, roughly 90% were seen once; the top ten hold 0.0095% to 0.011%. This CDR3 has 15 residues. V lost 6 bases and J 3 bases, leaving 17 bases between the germline ends. Per the germline V gene, CDR1 is MNHEY and CDR2 is SVGAGI. The same data also contributed to another study, on human thymus T cells.

The source material was thymocytes. The chain is built from TRBV6-5 and TRBJ1-1; D is undetermined. The source of this sequence is a boy under three years old with a congenital heart defect. CDR3 coding DNA: TGTGCCAGCAGCGGCCCGGTGGGCTGGGACACTGAAGCTTTCTTT. Protein: CASSGPVGWDTEAFF.